The T cell receptor beta chain under discussion was sequenced for a study of graft-versus-host responses after intestinal transplantation. Study overall: All recipients were given anti-thymocyte globulin induction, and tacrolimus and steroids were then administered for around three years.

The V gene lost 1 base and the J gene lost 0 bases, with 10 bases spanning the gap. Germline V gene sequence: CDR1 MNHNS, CDR2 SASEGT. The CDR3 covers 16 residues. The data were produced by immunoSEQ multiplex PCR, yet TCRdb's version contains in-frame clones alone and is incomplete. The top ten hold approximately 0.7% of the sample, which has under 90,000 clones, around 92% seen once. About this clone itself: Its antigen is still unknown.

Study-level results: Peak levels of circulating GvH clones tracked with early post-transplant HvG declines. Within allografts, high graft-versus-host to host-versus-graft clonal ratios were seen among patients with graft-donor T cell macrochimerism.

The input for sequencing was PBMCs, taken 98 days after intestinal transplantation. The clonotype comes from a human patient who received an intestinal transplant, so some T cells may come from the graft donor. J is TRBJ1-3 and V is TRBV6-1; D is perhaps TRBD1 (5 bases). CDR3 loop: CASSEEGRISGNTIYF. CDR3 DNA: TGTGCCAGCAGTGAAGAGGGACGGATCTCTGGAAACACCATATATTTT.